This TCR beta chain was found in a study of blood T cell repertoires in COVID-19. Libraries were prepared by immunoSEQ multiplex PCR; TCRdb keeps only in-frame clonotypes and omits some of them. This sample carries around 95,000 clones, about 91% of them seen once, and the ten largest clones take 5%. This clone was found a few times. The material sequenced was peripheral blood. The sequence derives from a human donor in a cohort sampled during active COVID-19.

The CDR3 DNA sequence: TGTGCCAGCAGCCAAAAAGGACGGGGAACTGAAGCTTTCTTT. Protein sequence: CASSQKGRGTEAFF. The chain uses TRBV3-1 (or the pseudogene TRBV3-2) and TRBJ1-1; D is unresolved. The CDR3 has 14 amino acids. The germline V gene encodes CDR1 LGHDT and CDR2 YNNKEL (reference sequence). Deletions cut 2 bases from V and 5 bases from J, with 12 bases between.